This is a list of T cell receptor beta chains from one sample in a study of blood T cell repertoires in COVID-19. The assay was immunoSEQ multiplex PCR, and TCRdb's table has in-frame clones only and misses some. Found here are about 120,000 clones, over 55% of them singletons; the top ten hold around 2%. The sequenced material came from peripheral blood. These receptors all come from a woman aged 70-85 years with acute or convalescent COVID-19. CDR3s include the opening cysteine and the closing phenylalanine or tryptophan. The D gene is left open where the match is weak. Clone size, where shown, is once, few, many, or a class for clones that have expanded.

J: TRBJ2-2
size: -
V: TRBV9
D: -
DNA: TGTGCCAGCAGCGTAGCTAAGACTCCAATCACCGGGGAGCTGTTTTTT
CDR3: CASSVAKTPITGELFF

J: TRBJ2-7
size: -
V: TRBV5-4
D: -
DNA: TGTGCCAGCAGCTTGGAGAGGAACTCCTACGAGCAGTACTTC
CDR3: CASSLERNSYEQYF

J: TRBJ1-5
size: -
V: TRBV9
D: -
DNA: TGTGCCAGCAGCGTAGCTGAGGATCAGCCCCAGCATTTT
CDR3: CASSVAEDQPQHF

J: TRBJ1-6
size: once
V: TRBV7-9
D: -
DNA: TGTGCCAGCAGCTCTACGATTAATTCACCCCTCCACTTT
CDR3: CASSSTINSPLHF

J: TRBJ2-7
size: -
V: TRBV7-2
D: -
DNA: TGTGCCAGCAGCTTAGATGCAGGGAAGGGTTACGAGCAGTACTTC
CDR3: CASSLDAGKGYEQYF

J: TRBJ1-2
size: -
V: TRBV4-1
D: -
DNA: TGCGCCAGCAGCCAAGAGGCTGAGGTTTTTATCGGCTACACCTTC
CDR3: CASSQEAEVFIGYTF

J: TRBJ1-4
size: -
V: TRBV9
D: -
DNA: TGTGCCAGCAGCGTCGGGACACATAATGAAAAACTGTTTTTT
CDR3: CASSVGTHNEKLFF

J: TRBJ2-1
size: many
V: TRBV5-1
D: -
DNA: TGCGCCAGCAGTTCCTCAGCGGGTGGAGGTTACAATGAGCAGTTCTTC
CDR3: CASSSSAGGGYNEQFF

J: TRBJ2-7
size: -
V: TRBV5-1
D: -
DNA: TGCGCCAGCAGCTTGGGCCAGGGGAGATCCTCCGAGCAGTACTTC
CDR3: CASSLGQGRSSEQYF

J: TRBJ1-4
size: -
V: TRBV6-4
D: -
DNA: TGTGCCAGCAGTGGGGGCGGGAGGACAGTTAAAAATGGAAAACTGTTTTTT
CDR3: CASSGGGRTVKNGKLFF

J: TRBJ1-3
size: -
V: TRBV18
D: TRBD1
DNA: TGTGCCAGCTCACCGGGACAGGCTGGAAACACCATATATTTT
CDR3: CASSPGQAGNTIYF

J: TRBJ2-2
size: once
V: TRBV7-6
D: -
DNA: TGTGCCAGCAGCTTAAGCATTAACACCGGGGAGCTGTTTTTT
CDR3: CASSLSINTGELFF

J: TRBJ1-2
size: -
V: TRBV2
D: -
DNA: TGTGCCAGCCTCTTGGTTCGGGACACTGGCTACACCTTC
CDR3: CASLLVRDTGYTF

J: TRBJ1-3
size: once
V: TRBV29-1
D: -
DNA: TGCAGCGTTAAGGGGTTAGATCCCACTGGAAACACCATATATTTT
CDR3: CSVKGLDPTGNTIYF

J: TRBJ1-2
size: few
V: TRBV28
D: TRBD1
DNA: TGTGCCAGCAGTTTGGGACAGGGAAACCGCTACACCTTC
CDR3: CASSLGQGNRYTF

J: TRBJ2-3
size: -
V: TRBV5-1
D: TRBD2
DNA: TGCGCCAGCAGCTTGGCCGCGGGGGGTTACACAGATACGCAGTATTTT
CDR3: CASSLAAGGYTDTQYF

J: TRBJ2-1
size: -
V: TRBV5-1
D: -
DNA: TGCGCCAGCAGCTTAGAGAATCCCAATGAGCAGTTCTTC
CDR3: CASSLENPNEQFF

J: TRBJ1-5
size: -
V: TRBV18
D: TRBD1
DNA: TGTGCCAGCTCACTTATTGGACAGGGCGGACAGCCCCAGCATTTT
CDR3: CASSLIGQGGQPQHF

J: TRBJ1-5
size: few
V: TRBV6-1
D: -
DNA: TGTGCCAGCAGTGAAGGTCGGGGGAATCAGCCCCAGCATTTT
CDR3: CASSEGRGNQPQHF

J: TRBJ1-1
size: -
V: TRBV6-1
D: TRBD1
DNA: TGTGCCAGCAGTGAAGCGACAGGGAGATGGACTGAAGCTTTCTTT
CDR3: CASSEATGRWTEAFF

J: TRBJ2-1
size: -
V: TRBV28
D: -
DNA: TGTGCCAGCAGCCGCGGAGACCCCACTAGGGATGAGCAGTTCTTC
CDR3: CASSRGDPTRDEQFF

J: TRBJ2-2
size: -
V: TRBV7-7
D: TRBD1
DNA: TGTGCCAGCAGCTTAGAGACAGGGGCGGCCGGGGAGCTGTTTTTT
CDR3: CASSLETGAAGELFF

J: TRBJ2-1
size: -
V: TRBV7-8
D: TRBD2
DNA: TGTGCCAGCAGCTTATTTAGCGGGGGCCTCTACAATGAGCAGTTCTTC
CDR3: CASSLFSGGLYNEQFF

J: TRBJ1-4
size: -
V: TRBV6-2/TRBV6-3
D: TRBD1
DNA: TGTGCCAGCAGTACTCCCCGGGACAGGGTGGAAAAACTGTTTTTT
CDR3: CASSTPRDRVEKLFF

J: TRBJ1-2
size: -
V: TRBV5-4
D: -
DNA: TGTGCCAGCAGCTTGGCTCTGACAGGCTATGGCTACACCTTC
CDR3: CASSLALTGYGYTF

J: TRBJ2-1
size: -
V: TRBV18
D: -
DNA: TGTGCCAGCTCACCAGACGGACAGTTATACAATGAGCAGTTCTTC
CDR3: CASSPDGQLYNEQFF

J: TRBJ2-7
size: few
V: TRBV28
D: TRBD2
DNA: TGTGCCAGCAGTCAGCGGGAGCTGTACGAGCAGTACTTC
CDR3: CASSQRELYEQYF

J: TRBJ2-3
size: -
V: TRBV3-1/TRBV3-2
D: TRBD2
DNA: TGTGCCAGCAGCCAAGTGGGATGGGGACTAGCGGCATCTGATACGCAGTATTTT
CDR3: CASSQVGWGLAASDTQYF

J: TRBJ2-1
size: -
V: TRBV29-1
D: TRBD2
DNA: TGCAGCGTTGAAGGTGGGACTAGCGGGAGGGCCACTGAGCAGTTCTTC
CDR3: CSVEGGTSGRATEQFF

J: TRBJ2-5
size: -
V: TRBV12-3/TRBV12-4
D: -
DNA: TGTGCCAGCAGTTTAACTCTAGATGAGACCCAGTACTTC
CDR3: CASSLTLDETQYF